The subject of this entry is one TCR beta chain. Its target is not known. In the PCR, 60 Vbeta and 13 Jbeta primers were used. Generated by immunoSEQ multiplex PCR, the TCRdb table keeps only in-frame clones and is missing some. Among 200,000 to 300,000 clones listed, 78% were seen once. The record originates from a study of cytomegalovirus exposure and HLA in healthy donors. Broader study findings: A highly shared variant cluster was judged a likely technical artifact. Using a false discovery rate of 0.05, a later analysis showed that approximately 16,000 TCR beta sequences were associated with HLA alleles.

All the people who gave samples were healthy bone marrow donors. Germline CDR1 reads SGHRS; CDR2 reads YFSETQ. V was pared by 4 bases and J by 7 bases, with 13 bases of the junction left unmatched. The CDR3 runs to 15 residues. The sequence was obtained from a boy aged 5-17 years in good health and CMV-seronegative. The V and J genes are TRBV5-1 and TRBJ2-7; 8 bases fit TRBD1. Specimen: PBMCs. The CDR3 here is CASSTGDRRLGEQYF. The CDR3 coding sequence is TGCGCCAGCAGCACAGGGGACAGGAGGTTGGGAGAGCAGTACTTC.